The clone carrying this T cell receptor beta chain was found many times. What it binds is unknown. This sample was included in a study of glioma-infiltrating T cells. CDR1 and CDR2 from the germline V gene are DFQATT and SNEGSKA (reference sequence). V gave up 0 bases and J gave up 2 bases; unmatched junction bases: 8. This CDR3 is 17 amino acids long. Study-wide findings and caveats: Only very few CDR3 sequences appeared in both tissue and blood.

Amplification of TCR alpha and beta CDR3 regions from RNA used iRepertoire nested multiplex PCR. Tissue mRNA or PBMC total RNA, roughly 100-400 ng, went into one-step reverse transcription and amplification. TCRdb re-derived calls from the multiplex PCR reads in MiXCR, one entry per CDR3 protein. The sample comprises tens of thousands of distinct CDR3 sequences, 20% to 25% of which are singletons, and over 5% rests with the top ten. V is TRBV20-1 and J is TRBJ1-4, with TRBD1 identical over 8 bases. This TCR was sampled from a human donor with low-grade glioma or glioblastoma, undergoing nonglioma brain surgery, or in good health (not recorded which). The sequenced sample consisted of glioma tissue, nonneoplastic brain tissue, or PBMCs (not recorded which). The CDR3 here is CSARDVTGGLTNEKLFF. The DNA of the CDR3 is TGCAGTGCTAGAGATGTCACAGGGGGTTTGACTAATGAAAAACTGTTTTTT.